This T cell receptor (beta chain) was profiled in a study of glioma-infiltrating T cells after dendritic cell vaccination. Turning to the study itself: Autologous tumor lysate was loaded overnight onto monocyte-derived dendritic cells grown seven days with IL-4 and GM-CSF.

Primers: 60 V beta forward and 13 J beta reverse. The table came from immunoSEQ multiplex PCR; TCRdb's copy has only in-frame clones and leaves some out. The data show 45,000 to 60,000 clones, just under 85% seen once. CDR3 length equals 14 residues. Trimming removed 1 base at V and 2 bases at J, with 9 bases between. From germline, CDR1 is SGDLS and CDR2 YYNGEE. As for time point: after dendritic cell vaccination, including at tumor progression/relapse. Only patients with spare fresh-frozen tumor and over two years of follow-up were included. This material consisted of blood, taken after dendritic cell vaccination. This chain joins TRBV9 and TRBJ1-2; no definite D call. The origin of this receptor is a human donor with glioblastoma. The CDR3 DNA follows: TGTGCCAGCAGCGTAAGCCCCCGGAACTATGGCTACACCTTC. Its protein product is CASSVSPRNYGYTF.